This passage covers 10 T cell receptor beta chains from one sample sequenced in a study of blood T cell repertoires in COVID-19. Measured with immunoSEQ multiplex PCR; TCRdb has only the in-frame clones, and not every one. This table holds some 100,000 clones, approximately 90% found once. Sequences were obtained from peripheral blood. Every receptor here comes from a human donor with acute or convalescent COVID-19. The donor label of this sample is uncertain.

The gene calls are TRBV28 and TRBJ2-7; D call uncertain. Between the trimmed V and J ends, which lost 7 bases and 2 bases, there was a span of 18 bases. The germline CDR1 and CDR2 sequences are MDHEN and SYDVKM. This CDR3 has 15 amino acids. The CDR3 loop is CASNPTGRVTYEQYF. Here the CDR3 DNA reads TGTGCCAGCAATCCGACTGGAAGAGTAACCTACGAGCAGTACTTC. The full variable domain, rest sourced from reference TRBV28 and TRBJ2-7, is DVKVTQSSRYLVKRTGEKVFLECVQDMDHENMFWYRQDPGLGLRLIYFSYDVKMKEKGDIPEGYSVSREKKERFSLILESASTNQTSMYLCASNPTGRVTYEQYFGPGTRLTVT.

The chain recombines TRBV15 with TRBJ2-1; the D gene is possibly TRBD1 (6 bases). Germline V gene sequence: CDR1 LNHNV, CDR2 YYDKDF (reference sequence). Trimming removed 4 bases at V and 8 bases at J, with 12 bases between. This CDR3 has 13 residues. CDR3 sequence reads: CATSTQRGYEQFF. The CDR3 nucleotides are TGTGCCACCAGCACCCAGAGGGGGTATGAGCAGTTCTTC.

The gene calls are TRBV28 and TRBJ2-1, with TRBD2 identical over 7 bases. Per the germline V gene, CDR1 is MDHEN and CDR2 is SYDVKM. The CDR3 is 11 residues long. Trimming at V came to 8 bases and at J to 14 bases, leaving 9 bases not matched to a gene. CDR3 sequence (DNA): TGTGCCAGCTCGTCCAGGGAGGGCGAGTTCTTC. Translating it yields CASSSREGEFF. The full variable domain, its missing parts supplied by reference TRBV28 and TRBJ2-1, is DVKVTQSSRYLVKRTGEKVFLECVQDMDHENMFWYRQDPGLGLRLIYFSYDVKMKEKGDIPEGYSVSREKKERFSLILESASTNQTSMYLCASSSREGEFFGPGTRLTVL.

Turning to this clone: Germline is not matched at one junction end, which may reflect a read error. The CDR3 spells CASSIGERQPQHF. CDR3 sequence (DNA): TGTGCCAGTAGTATAGGCGAGAGGCAGCCCCAACATTTT. The chain joins TRBV19 to TRBJ1-5; D ambiguous. This CDR3 spans 13 amino acids. The germline gives CDR1 LNHDA, CDR2 SQIVND (reference sequence).

The rearrangement joins TRBV28 to TRBJ1-5; a weak D match, TRBD1 (6 bases). Trimming took off 10 bases at V and 2 bases at J, with 15 bases between the two ends. There are 14 residues in the CDR3. The germline CDR1 and CDR2 sequences are MDHEN and SYDVKM. The CDR3 is CAISQGWGNQPQHF. The CDR3 nucleotides are TGTGCCATTTCACAGGGATGGGGCAATCAGCCCCAGCATTTT.

J is TRBJ2-7 and V is TRBV7-9; 8 nucleotides align to TRBD2. CDR1 and CDR2 (germline): SEHNR, FQNEAQ (reference sequence). Trimming at V came to 1 base and at J to 9 bases, leaving 2 bases not matched to a gene. The CDR3 is 12 residues long. The CDR3: CASSLERGWQYF. CDR3 DNA sequence: TGTGCCAGCAGCTTAGAGCGGGGGTGGCAGTACTTC.

The chain links TRBV12-2 to TRBJ2-7; TRBD2 is taken as the D call from the table, unchecked against the DNA. TRBV12-2 is annotated as a pseudogene. The CDR3 is 12 amino acids. The CDR3 nucleotides read TGTGCAAGTCGCGAGAGTTTCTACGAGCAGTACTTC. Translation gives CASRESFYEQYF.

The chain couples TRBV11-2 to TRBJ1-1, with TRBD1 identical over 7 bases. Trimming took 5 bases from V and 11 from J; bases not matched to a gene: 14. Germline CDR1 and CDR2: SGHAT and FQNNGV. CDR3 length equals 14 residues. The CDR3 loop reads CASSLTVRQGVAFF. The CDR3, as DNA: TGTGCCAGCAGCCTCACAGTCCGGCAGGGGGTGGCTTTCTTT.

This chain links TRBV28 with TRBJ1-1; 7 nucleotides agree with TRBD1. Germline V gene data show CDR1 as MDHEN and CDR2 as SYDVKM. The V gene end was trimmed by 2 bases and the J gene end by 6 bases; junction bases not matched to a gene: 6. This CDR3 spans 14 amino acids. The CDR3, as DNA: TGTGCCAGCAGTTTAAGGACAGGCTTGTCTGAAGCTTTCTTT. This gives the protein CASSLRTGLSEAFF.

The V and J genes are TRBV28 and TRBJ1-2, with 7 bases that match TRBD1. In germline, CDR1 is MDHEN, CDR2 SYDVKM. J lost 8 bases, V lost 10 bases, and 19 bases had no gene match. The CDR3 is 15 amino acids. The DNA for the CDR3 is TGTGCCAACCGAGACCGGACAGGCGGTCCGGGAGGCTACACCTTC. Its translation is CANRDRTGGPGGYTF.